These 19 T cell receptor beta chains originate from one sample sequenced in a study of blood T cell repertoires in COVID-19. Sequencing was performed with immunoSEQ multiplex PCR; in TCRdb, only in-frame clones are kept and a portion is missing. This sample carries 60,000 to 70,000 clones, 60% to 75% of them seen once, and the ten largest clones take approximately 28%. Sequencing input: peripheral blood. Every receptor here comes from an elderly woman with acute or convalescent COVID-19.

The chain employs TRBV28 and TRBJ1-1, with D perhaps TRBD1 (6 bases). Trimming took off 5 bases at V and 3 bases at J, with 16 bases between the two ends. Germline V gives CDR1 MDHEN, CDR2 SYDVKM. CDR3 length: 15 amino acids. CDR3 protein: CASSPLGQGYTEAFF. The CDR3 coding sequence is TGTGCCAGCAGTCCCCTGGGGCAGGGGTACACTGAAGCTTTCTTT.

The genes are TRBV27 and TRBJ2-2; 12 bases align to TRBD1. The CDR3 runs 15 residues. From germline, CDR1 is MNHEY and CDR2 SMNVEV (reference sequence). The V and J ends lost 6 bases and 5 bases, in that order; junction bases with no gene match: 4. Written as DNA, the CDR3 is TGTGCCAGCAGATGGGGACAGGGGGCGACCGGGGAGCTGTTTTTT. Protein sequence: CASRWGQGATGELFF.

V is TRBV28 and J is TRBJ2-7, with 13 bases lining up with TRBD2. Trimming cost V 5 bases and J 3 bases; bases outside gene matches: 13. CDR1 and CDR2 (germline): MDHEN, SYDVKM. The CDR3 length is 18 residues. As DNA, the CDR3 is TGTGCCAGCAGTCAACCGGGACTAGCGGGACATTATCACTACGAGCAGTACTTC. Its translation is CASSQPGLAGHYHYEQYF.

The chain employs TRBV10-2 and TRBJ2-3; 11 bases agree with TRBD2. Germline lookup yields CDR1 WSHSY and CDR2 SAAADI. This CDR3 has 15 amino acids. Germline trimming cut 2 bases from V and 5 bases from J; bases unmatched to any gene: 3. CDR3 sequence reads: CASSEITSGGDTQYF. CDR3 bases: TGCGCCAGCAGTGAGATAACTAGCGGGGGAGATACGCAGTATTTT.

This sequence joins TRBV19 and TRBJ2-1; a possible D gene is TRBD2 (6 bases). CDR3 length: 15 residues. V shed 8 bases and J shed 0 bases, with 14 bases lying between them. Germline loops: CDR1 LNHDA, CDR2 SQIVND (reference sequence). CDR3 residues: CASSQSGYSYNEQFF. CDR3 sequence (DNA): TGTGCCAGTTCACAAAGCGGGTACTCCTACAATGAGCAGTTCTTC.

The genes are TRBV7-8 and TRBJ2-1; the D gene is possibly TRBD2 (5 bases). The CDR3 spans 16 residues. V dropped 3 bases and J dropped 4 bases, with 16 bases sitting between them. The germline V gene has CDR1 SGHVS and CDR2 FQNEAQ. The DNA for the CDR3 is TGTGCCAGCAGCTTTCGGGAATATAATCTTTACAATGAGCAGTTCTTC. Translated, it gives CASSFREYNLYNEQFF.

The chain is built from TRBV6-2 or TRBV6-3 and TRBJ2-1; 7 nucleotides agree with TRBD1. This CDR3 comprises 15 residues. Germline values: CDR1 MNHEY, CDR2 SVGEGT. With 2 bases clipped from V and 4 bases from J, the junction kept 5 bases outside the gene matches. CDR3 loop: CASSYMDRMYNEQFF. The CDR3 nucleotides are TGTGCCAGCAGTTACATGGACAGGATGTACAATGAGCAGTTCTTC.

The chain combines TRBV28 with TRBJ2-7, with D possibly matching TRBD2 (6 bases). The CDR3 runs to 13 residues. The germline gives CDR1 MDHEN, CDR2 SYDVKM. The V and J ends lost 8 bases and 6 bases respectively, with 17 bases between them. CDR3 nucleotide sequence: TGTGCCAGCCTTAAGCGGGCCCTAAGCGAGCAGTACTTC. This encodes CASLKRALSEQYF. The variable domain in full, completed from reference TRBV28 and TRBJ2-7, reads DVKVTQSSRYLVKRTGEKVFLECVQDMDHENMFWYRQDPGLGLRLIYFSYDVKMKEKGDIPEGYSVSREKKERFSLILESASTNQTSMYLCASLKRALSEQYFGPGTRLTVT.

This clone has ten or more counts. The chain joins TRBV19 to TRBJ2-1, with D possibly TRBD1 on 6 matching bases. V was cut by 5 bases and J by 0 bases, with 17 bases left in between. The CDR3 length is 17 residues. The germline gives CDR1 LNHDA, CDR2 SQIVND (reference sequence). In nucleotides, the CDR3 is TGTGCCAGTAGTTCCCGGGGTGGGGGCAGCTCCTACAATGAGCAGTTCTTC. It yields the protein CASSSRGGGSSYNEQFF.

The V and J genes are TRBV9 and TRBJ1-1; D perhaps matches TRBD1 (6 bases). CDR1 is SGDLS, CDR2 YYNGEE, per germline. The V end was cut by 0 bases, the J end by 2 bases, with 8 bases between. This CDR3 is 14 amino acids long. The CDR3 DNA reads TGTGCCAGCAGCGTAGCAGGGGATAACACTGAAGCTTTCTTT. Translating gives CASSVAGDNTEAFF.

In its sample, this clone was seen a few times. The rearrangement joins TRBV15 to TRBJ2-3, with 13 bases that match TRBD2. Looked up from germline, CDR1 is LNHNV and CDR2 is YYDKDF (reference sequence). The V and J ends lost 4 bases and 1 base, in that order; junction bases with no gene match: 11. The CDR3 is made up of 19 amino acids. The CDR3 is CATSTTGTSGDYRTDTQYF. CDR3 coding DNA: TGTGCCACCAGCACTACCGGGACTAGCGGGGATTACCGCACAGATACGCAGTATTTT.

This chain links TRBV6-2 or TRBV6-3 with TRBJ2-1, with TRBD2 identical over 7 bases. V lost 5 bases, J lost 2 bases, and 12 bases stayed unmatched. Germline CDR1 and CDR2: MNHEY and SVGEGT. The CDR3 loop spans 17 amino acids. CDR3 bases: TGTGCCAGCAGTAACCTCTTAATGGCGGGAGCCTACAATGAGCAGTTCTTC. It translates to CASSNLLMAGAYNEQFF.

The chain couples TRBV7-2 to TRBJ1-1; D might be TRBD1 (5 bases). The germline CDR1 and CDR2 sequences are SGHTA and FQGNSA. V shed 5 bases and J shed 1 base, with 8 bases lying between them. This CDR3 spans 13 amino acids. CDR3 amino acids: CASSIQENTEAFF. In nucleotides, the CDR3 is TGTGCCAGCAGCATACAGGAGAACACTGAAGCTTTCTTT.

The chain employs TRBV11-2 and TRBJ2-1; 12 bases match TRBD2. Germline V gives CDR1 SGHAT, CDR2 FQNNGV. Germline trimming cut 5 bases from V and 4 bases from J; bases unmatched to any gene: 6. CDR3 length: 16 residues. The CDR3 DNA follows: TGTGCCAGCAGCACAGGGACTAGCGGGCGTTACAATGAGCAGTTCTTC. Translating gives CASSTGTSGRYNEQFF.

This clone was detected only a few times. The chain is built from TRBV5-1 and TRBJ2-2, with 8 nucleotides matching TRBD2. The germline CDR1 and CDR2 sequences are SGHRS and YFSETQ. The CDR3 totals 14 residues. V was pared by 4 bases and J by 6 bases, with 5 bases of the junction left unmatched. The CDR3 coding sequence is TGCGCCAGCAGCAGGGCAGCGGGAGCCGGGGAGCTGTTTTTT. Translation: CASSRAAGAGELFF.

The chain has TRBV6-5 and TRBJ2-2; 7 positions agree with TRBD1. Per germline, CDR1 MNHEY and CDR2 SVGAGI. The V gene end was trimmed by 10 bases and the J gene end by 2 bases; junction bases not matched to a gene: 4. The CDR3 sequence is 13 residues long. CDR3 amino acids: CANRGSNTGELFF. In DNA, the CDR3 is TGTGCCAACAGGGGCTCCAACACCGGGGAGCTGTTTTTT.

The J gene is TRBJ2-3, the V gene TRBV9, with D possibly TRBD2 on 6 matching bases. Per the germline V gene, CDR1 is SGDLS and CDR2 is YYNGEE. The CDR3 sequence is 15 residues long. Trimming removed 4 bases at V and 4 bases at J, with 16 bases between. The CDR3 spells CASSPRGRDSDTQYF. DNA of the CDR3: TGTGCCAGCAGCCCCCGAGGAAGGGACTCAGATACGCAGTATTTT.

CDR3 bases: TGTGCCAGCAGCCAAAGCCGGGCCCCTGCGGGAAAACTGTTTTTT. Translated: CASSQSRAPAGKLFF. The chain recombines TRBV3-1 (or the pseudogene TRBV3-2) with TRBJ1-4; D ambiguous. The CDR3 contains 15 residues. Germline CDR1 LGHDT, CDR2 YNNKEL (reference sequence). Trimming took 2 bases from V and 10 from J, leaving 17 bases between them.

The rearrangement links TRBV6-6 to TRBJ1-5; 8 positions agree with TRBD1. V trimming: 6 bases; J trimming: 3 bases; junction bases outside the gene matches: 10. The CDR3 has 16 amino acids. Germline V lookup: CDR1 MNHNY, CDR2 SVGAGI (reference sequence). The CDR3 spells CASRDVDRGLNQPQHF. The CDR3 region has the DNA TGTGCCAGCAGGGATGTAGACAGGGGCCTCAATCAGCCCCAGCATTTT.